The present TCR beta chain was sequenced within a study of cytomegalovirus exposure and HLA in healthy donors. Vbeta (60) and Jbeta (13) primers were used in the PCR. TCRdb keeps only in-frame clones here, not all; method: immunoSEQ multiplex PCR. The data show some 65,000 clones, about 73% seen once. Trimming removed 5 bases from V and 3 bases from J; junction bases left unmatched: 11. Germline CDR1 MNHNS, CDR2 SASEGT. There are 16 residues in the CDR3. The receptor comes from a woman between 25 and 40 years old in good health and CMV-seronegative. The rearrangement links TRBV6-1 to TRBJ2-7, with 9 bases fitting TRBD1. What was sequenced was PBMCs. In DNA form, the CDR3 reads TGTGCCAGCAGTAAAGACAGGGGGTCATCAGTCTACGAGCAGTACTTC. Its translation: CASSKDRGSSVYEQYF.